This entry lists 19 T cell receptor beta chains sequenced from one sample in a study of OX40 agonist ivuxolimab in advanced cancers. Method: immunoSEQ multiplex PCR; TCRdb's copy keeps in-frame clones and lacks some. The sample has tens of thousands of clones, 75% to 90% seen once. Sequencing was performed on CD4+ or CD8+ T cells sorted from blood, taken in a trial of the OX40 agonist ivuxolimab. The receptor set was obtained from an adult with an advanced solid tumor such as melanoma, head and neck, liver or kidney cancer.

V is TRBV7-9 and J is TRBJ2-5; D unclear. This CDR3 region has 13 residues. V lost 7 bases and J lost 5, with 14 bases in between. Germline CDR1 reads SEHNR; CDR2 reads FQNEAQ (reference sequence). Here the CDR3 DNA reads TGTGCCAGCAACCTGGCCGGAGTGGAGACCCAGTACTTC. Residues: CASNLAGVETQYF.

This clone was detected only a few times. The chain recombines TRBV10-2 with TRBJ1-2, with 7 bases identical to TRBD1. Germline CDR1 WSHSY, CDR2 SAAADI. After removal of 0 bases from V and 3 bases from J, the junction contained 7 bases not matched to a gene. This CDR3 is 16 amino acids long. The CDR3 sequence is CASSESGRTGDYGYTF. The CDR3 nucleotides read TGCGCCAGCAGTGAGTCAGGGAGAACAGGGGACTATGGCTACACCTTC.

The chain joins TRBV18 to TRBJ2-1; 15 nucleotides agree with TRBD2. This CDR3 is 15 amino acids long. Germline V gives CDR1 KGHSH, CDR2 LQKENI. The V segment lost 6 bases and the J segment 6 bases; nucleotides outside the gene matches: 3. The CDR3 is CASSQGLAGGNEQFF. The DNA for the CDR3 is TGTGCCAGCTCCCAGGGACTAGCGGGGGGCAATGAGCAGTTCTTC.

The chain couples TRBV28 to TRBJ1-4; maybe TRBD1 (5 bases). The CDR3 spans 11 residues. V lost 6 bases, J lost 10 bases, and 9 bases lay in between. Looked up from germline, CDR1 is MDHEN and CDR2 is SYDVKM. The CDR3 is CASSWGGKLFF. The DNA of the CDR3 is TGTGCCAGCAGCTGGGGGGGAAAACTGTTTTTT. The full variable domain, in which reference TRBV28 and TRBJ1-4 provide the parts outside the CDR3, is DVKVTQSSRYLVKRTGEKVFLECVQDMDHENMFWYRQDPGLGLRLIYFSYDVKMKEKGDIPEGYSVSREKKERFSLILESASTNQTSMYLCASSWGGKLFFGSGTQLSVL.

The V call is TRBV9, the J call TRBJ2-7; D might be TRBD2 (6 bases). CDR1 is SGDLS, CDR2 YYNGEE, per germline. Trimming removed 3 bases at V and 4 bases at J, with 8 bases between. The CDR3 contains 12 residues. This CDR3 is CASSESGYEQYF. The CDR3 DNA reads as TGTGCCAGCAGCGAGAGCGGGTACGAGCAGTACTTC. The full variable domain, rest sourced from reference TRBV9 and TRBJ2-7, is DSGVTQTPKHLITATGQRVTLRCSPRSGDLSVYWYQQSLDQGLQFLIQYYNGEERAKGNILERFSAQQFPDLHSELNLSSLELGDSALYFCASSESGYEQYFGPGTRLTVT.

The genes are TRBV30 and TRBJ1-5; D possibly corresponds to TRBD1 (5 bases). The CDR3 extends over 13 amino acids. V lost 1 base, J lost 3 bases, and 7 bases lay in between. In germline, CDR1 is GTSNPN, CDR2 SVGIG (reference sequence). The CDR3 nucleotides are TGTGCCTGGAGTGCAGGGAACAATCAGCCCCAGCATTTT. Its translation: CAWSAGNNQPQHF.

V gene TRBV6-6 combines with J gene TRBJ1-4; D perhaps matches TRBD1 (5 bases). V lost 8 bases to trimming and J lost 0 bases, with 16 bases between them. CDR3 length: 16 residues. CDR1 is MNHNY and CDR2 is SVGAGI in the germline V gene (reference sequence). The CDR3 is CASVSGRAATNEKLFF. CDR3 bases: TGTGCCAGCGTCTCAGGCAGGGCCGCAACTAATGAAAAACTGTTTTTT.

V gene TRBV29-1 combines with J gene TRBJ2-6; D is possibly TRBD1 (5 bases). Germline V gene data show CDR1 as SQVTM and CDR2 as ANQGSEA. This CDR3 is 12 amino acids long. Trimming cost V 6 bases and J 5 bases, with 8 bases left between them. This chain's CDR3 is CSVRDRANVLTF. Here the CDR3 DNA reads TGCAGCGTCAGGGATAGGGCCAACGTCCTGACTTTC.

The chain recombines TRBV6-1 with TRBJ2-7; D may be TRBD1 (6 bases). V lost 7 bases and J 1 base, leaving 11 bases between the germline ends. The CDR3 totals 13 residues. Germline V gives CDR1 MNHNS, CDR2 SASEGT. CDR3 in DNA: TGTGCCAGCACCCCGGGACATTCCTACGAGCAGTACTTC. Protein: CASTPGHSYEQYF.

This clone was detected once. The chain joins TRBV2 to TRBJ2-7; weak D call: TRBD1 (6 bases). This CDR3 has 13 residues. V lost 6 bases, J lost 3 bases, and 12 bases lay in between. In germline, CDR1 is SNHLY, CDR2 FYNNEI. The CDR3, as DNA: TGTGCCAGCAGCGACAGGAGAAACTACGAGCAGTACTTC. As protein: CASSDRRNYEQYF.

The chain joins TRBV28 to TRBJ1-2; D might be TRBD1 (5 bases). Germline V gives CDR1 MDHEN, CDR2 SYDVKM. This CDR3 has 12 amino acids. Deletions cut 4 bases from V and 5 bases from J, with 8 bases between. Here the CDR3 reads CASSSGRYGYTF. The CDR3 region has the DNA TGTGCCAGCAGTTCAGGGAGATATGGCTACACCTTC.

This clone was observed a handful of times. The rearrangement links TRBV7-8 to TRBJ1-1; D call uncertain. V was cut by 6 bases and J by 0 bases, with 8 bases left in between. From germline, CDR1 is SGHVS and CDR2 FQNEAQ. This CDR3 has 13 amino acids. The CDR3 DNA is TGTGCCAGCAGTCTCATGTTGAACACTGAAGCTTTCTTT. Its protein is CASSLMLNTEAFF.

The genes are TRBV2 and TRBJ2-7; 13 nucleotides line up with TRBD2. The junction had 5 bases not matched to a gene; V was cut back by 3 bases and J by 0 bases. CDR3 length: 17 amino acids. Looked up from germline, CDR1 is SNHLY and CDR2 is FYNNEI. The CDR3 reads CASSEVGLAGISYEQYF. CDR3 nucleotides: TGTGCCAGCAGTGAGGTGGGACTAGCGGGGATCTCCTACGAGCAGTACTTC.

J is TRBJ2-3 and V is TRBV9; TRBD1 matches 7 bases. The CDR3 covers 15 residues. V dropped 4 bases and J dropped 0; count of bases not matched to a gene: 5. The germline V gene has CDR1 SGDLS and CDR2 YYNGEE. In nucleotides, the CDR3 is TGTGCCAGCAGCACTACAGGGGTTAGCACAGATACGCAGTATTTT. Translating gives CASSTTGVSTDTQYF. The whole variable domain, remainder taken from reference TRBV9 and TRBJ2-3, is DSGVTQTPKHLITATGQRVTLRCSPRSGDLSVYWYQQSLDQGLQFLIQYYNGEERAKGNILERFSAQQFPDLHSELNLSSLELGDSALYFCASSTTGVSTDTQYFGPGTRLTVL.

This clone has a handful of counts. V is TRBV19 and J is TRBJ1-2; no definite D call. CDR1 and CDR2 (germline): LNHDA, SQIVND (reference sequence). CDR3 length: 13 amino acids. The V end was cut by 6 bases, the J end by 7 bases, with 15 bases between. In nucleotides, the CDR3 is TGTGCCAGTAGCCCTTCCCGGGCGGGTGGCTACACCTTC. This gives the protein CASSPSRAGGYTF.

The chain combines TRBV10-1 with TRBJ2-1; no definite D call. V lost 3 bases and J 5 bases, leaving 8 bases between the germline ends. The CDR3 is 13 amino acids. Germline V CDR1 and CDR2: WNHNN, SYGVQD (reference sequence). This CDR3 reads CASSDSLNNEQFF. Written as DNA, the CDR3 is TGCGCCAGCAGTGACTCGCTCAACAATGAGCAGTTCTTC.

This chain connects TRBV19 to TRBJ2-5; D is uncertain. Germline V gene lookup returns CDR1 LNHDA and CDR2 SQIVND (reference sequence). Trimming pared 1 base from V and 4 bases from J, leaving 7 bases between. The CDR3 length is 13 residues. The CDR3 coding sequence is TGTGCCAGTAGTATAGGGAGTGGAGAGACCCAGTACTTC. Amino acids: CASSIGSGETQYF.

The gene calls are TRBV7-6 and TRBJ1-3; maybe TRBD1 (6 bases). The germline CDR1 and CDR2 sequences are SGHVS and FNYEAQ. CDR3 length: 16 residues. V was clipped by 1 base and J by 4 bases, with 14 bases between them. CDR3 protein: CASSLGRGRSGNTIYF. CDR3 in DNA: TGTGCCAGCAGCTTAGGGAGGGGGAGGAGCGGAAACACCATATATTTT.

The rearrangement uses TRBV4-1 and TRBJ2-1, with D perhaps matching TRBD2 (6 bases). Between the trimmed V and J ends, which lost 3 bases and 5 bases, there was a span of 11 bases. The CDR3 extends over 14 amino acids. The V gene's germline CDR1 is MGHRA and CDR2 YSYEKL. This chain's CDR3 is CASSHSGLNNEQFF. The CDR3 nucleotides read TGCGCCAGCAGCCACTCGGGACTGAACAATGAGCAGTTCTTC.